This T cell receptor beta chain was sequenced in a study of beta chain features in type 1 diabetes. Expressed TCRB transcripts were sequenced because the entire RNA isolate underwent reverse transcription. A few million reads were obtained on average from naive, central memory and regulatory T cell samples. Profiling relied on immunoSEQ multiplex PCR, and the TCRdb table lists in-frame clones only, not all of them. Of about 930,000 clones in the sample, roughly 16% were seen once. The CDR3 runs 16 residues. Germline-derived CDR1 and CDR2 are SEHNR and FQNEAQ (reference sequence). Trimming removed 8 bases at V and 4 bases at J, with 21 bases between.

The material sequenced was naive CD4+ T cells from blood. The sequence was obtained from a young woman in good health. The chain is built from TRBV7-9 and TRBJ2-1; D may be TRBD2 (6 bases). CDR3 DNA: TGTGCCAGCTGGGGGGACGGGACTCACAAGTACAATGAGCAGTTCTTC. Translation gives CASWGDGTHKYNEQFF.